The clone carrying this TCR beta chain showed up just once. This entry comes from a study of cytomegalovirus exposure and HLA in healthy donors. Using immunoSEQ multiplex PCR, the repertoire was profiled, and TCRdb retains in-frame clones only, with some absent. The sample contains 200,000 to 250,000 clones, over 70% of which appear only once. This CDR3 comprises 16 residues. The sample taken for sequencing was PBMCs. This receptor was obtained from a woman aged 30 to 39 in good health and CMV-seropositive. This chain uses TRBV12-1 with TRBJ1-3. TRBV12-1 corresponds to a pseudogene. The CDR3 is CASSFAPATSGNTIYF. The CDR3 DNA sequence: TGTGCCAGCAGCTTTGCTCCGGCTACCTCTGGAAACACCATATATTTT.